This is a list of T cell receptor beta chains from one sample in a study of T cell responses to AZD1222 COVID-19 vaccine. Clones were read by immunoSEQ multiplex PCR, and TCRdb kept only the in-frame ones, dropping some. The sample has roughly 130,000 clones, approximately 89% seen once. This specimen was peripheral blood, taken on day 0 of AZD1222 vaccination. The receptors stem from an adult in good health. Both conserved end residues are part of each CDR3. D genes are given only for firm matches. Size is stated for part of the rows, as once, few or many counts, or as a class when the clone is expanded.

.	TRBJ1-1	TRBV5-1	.	TGCGCCAGCAGCTTGGCCCCCGGGGCCTCAAACACTGAAGCTTTCTTT	CASSLAPGASNTEAFF
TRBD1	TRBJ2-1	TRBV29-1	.	TGCAGCGTTTCCGGGACAGCGCTAGTATACAATGAGCAGTTCTTC	CSVSGTALVYNEQFF
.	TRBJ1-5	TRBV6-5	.	TGTGCCAGCAGTTACGGGAGGAGTAAAAATCAGCCCCAGCATTTT	CASSYGRSKNQPQHF
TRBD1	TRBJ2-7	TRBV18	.	TGTGCCAGCTCACCAGGACAGGGCCCCTACGAGCAGTACTTC	CASSPGQGPYEQYF
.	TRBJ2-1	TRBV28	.	TGTGCCAGCAGTTTATTGCGAGGCCCTTACAATGAGCAGTTCTTC	CASSLLRGPYNEQFF
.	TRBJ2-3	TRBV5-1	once	TGCGCCAGCCGAACAGGGTTGGCAGATACGCAGTATTTT	CASRTGLADTQYF
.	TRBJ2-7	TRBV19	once	TGTGCCAGTAGTTTCGGGGCCCTCACCTACGAGCAGTACTTC	CASSFGALTYEQYF
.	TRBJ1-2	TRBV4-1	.	TGCGCCAGCAGCCAACGAACCGGGGTCGAGCGGGGTGGCTACACCTTC	CASSQRTGVERGGYTF
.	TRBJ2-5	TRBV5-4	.	TGTGCCAGCAGCAGGCCGGGCCAAGAGACCCAGTACTTC	CASSRPGQETQYF
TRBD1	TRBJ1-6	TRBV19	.	TGTGCCAGTACCGCAGGGCAGGGGGCATTATCACCCCTCCACTTT	CASTAGQGALSPLHF
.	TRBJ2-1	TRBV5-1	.	TGCGCCAGCAGCTCTACTAGCAGCTCCTACAATGAGCAGTTCTTC	CASSSTSSSYNEQFF
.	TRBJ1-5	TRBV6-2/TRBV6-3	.	TGTGCCAGCAGCCGTCGACAAGGTTTCAATCAGCCCCAGCATTTT	CASSRRQGFNQPQHF
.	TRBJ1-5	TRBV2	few	TGTGCCAGCAGTGACGAACGTAATCAGCCCCAGCATTTT	CASSDERNQPQHF
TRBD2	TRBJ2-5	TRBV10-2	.	TGCGCCAGCAGTGGTCAGGCGGGGGGTGGAGAGACCCAGTACTTC	CASSGQAGGGETQYF
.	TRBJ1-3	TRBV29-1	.	TGCAGCGTTGAAGAAGTTGCAGGAAGGGGAAACACCATATATTTT	CSVEEVAGRGNTIYF
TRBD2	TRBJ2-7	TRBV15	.	TGTGCCACCGGGAGGGACCGAGGCTACGAGCAGTACTTC	CATGRDRGYEQYF
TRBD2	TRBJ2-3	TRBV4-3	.	TGCGCCAGCAGCCAAGAGGGGAGCTTATCTAGCGGGGGGCCAGATACGCAGTATTTT	CASSQEGSLSSGGPDTQYF
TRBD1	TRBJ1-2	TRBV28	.	TGTGCCAGCAGTCCCTTTCGGGACAGGGTGAAAGGCTACACCTTC	CASSPFRDRVKGYTF
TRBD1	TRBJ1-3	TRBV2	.	TGTGCCAGCAGGGAAAAATCGACAGGGGTGTCGAACACCATATATTTT	CASREKSTGVSNTIYF
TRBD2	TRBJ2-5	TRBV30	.	TGTGCCTGGAGTGCGCGGGGGGGTCGAAAAGAGACCCAGTACTTC	CAWSARGGRKETQYF
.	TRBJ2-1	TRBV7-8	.	TGTGCCAGCAGCTTACTCTGGAGCTCCTACAATGAGCAGTTCTTC	CASSLLWSSYNEQFF
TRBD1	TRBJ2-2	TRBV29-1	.	TGCAGCGTTGTGGTAACCCAGGGGGCCACCGGGGAGCTGTTTTTT	CSVVVTQGATGELFF
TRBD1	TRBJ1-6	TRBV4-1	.	TGCGCCAGCAGCCAAGATTCGGCAGGGGGTAGTCCACCCCTCCACTTT	CASSQDSAGGSPPLHF
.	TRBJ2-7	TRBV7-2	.	TGTGCCAGCAGCTTTGGCTCGGGCGGGACTGCCTCCTACGAGCAGTACTTC	CASSFGSGGTASYEQYF
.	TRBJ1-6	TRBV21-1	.	TGTGCCAGCATCCCTACGGGGCACGGAATTTATAATTCACCCCTCCACTTT	CASIPTGHGIYNSPLHF
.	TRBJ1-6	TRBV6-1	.	TGTGCCAGCAGTGAAATATCGATTTCACCCCTCCACTTT	CASSEISISPLHF
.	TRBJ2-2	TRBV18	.	TGTGCCAGCGCAGGCGGGGCTTTAAACACCGGGGAGCTGTTTTTT	CASAGGALNTGELFF
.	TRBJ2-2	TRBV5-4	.	TGTGCCAGCAGCATATCGGGGGCGGGCGTCTGGGAGCTGTTTTTT	CASSISGAGVWELFF
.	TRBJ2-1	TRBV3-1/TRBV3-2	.	TGTGCCAGCAGCCAAGTTTGGGTCAATGAGCAGTTCTTC	CASSQVWVNEQFF
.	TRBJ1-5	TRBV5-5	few	TGTGCCAGCAGCTTGGGACACGGAGGGGGTCAGCCCCAGCATTTT	CASSLGHGGGQPQHF
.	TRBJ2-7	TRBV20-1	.	TGCAGTGCTAGTCCCAGGGGGGCGGACGAGCAGTACTTC	CSASPRGADEQYF
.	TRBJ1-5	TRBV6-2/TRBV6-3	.	TGTGCCAGCAGTCAAGTGCAACAGCCCCAGCATTTT	CASSQVQQPQHF
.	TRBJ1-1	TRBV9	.	TGTGCCAGCAAGGGACGGAACACTGAAGCTTTCTTT	CASKGRNTEAFF
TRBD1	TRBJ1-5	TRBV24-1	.	TGTGCCACCAGTGATCCTAGACAGGGCCGCAATCAGCCCCAGCATTTT	CATSDPRQGRNQPQHF
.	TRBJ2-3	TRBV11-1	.	TGTGCCAGCAGCTTATACCCGGGGTCAGATACGCAGTATTTT	CASSLYPGSDTQYF
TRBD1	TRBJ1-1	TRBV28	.	TGTGCCAGCAGTCCCTCGGACAGGGTGGACACTGAAGCTTTCTTT	CASSPSDRVDTEAFF
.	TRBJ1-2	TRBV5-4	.	TGTGCCAGCAGCCCCAACCCGCTCTATGGCTACACCTTC	CASSPNPLYGYTF
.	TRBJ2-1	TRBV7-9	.	TGTGCCAGCAGCTTCAGGGGACTTTCTACTAATGAGCAGTTCTTC	CASSFRGLSTNEQFF
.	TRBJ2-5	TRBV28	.	TGTGCCAGCAGTCAACGGACCCCTACGGAGACCCAGTACTTC	CASSQRTPTETQYF
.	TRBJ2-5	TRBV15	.	TGTGCCACCAAAGGGGGGGTGTCCTGGGAGACCCAGTACTTC	CATKGGVSWETQYF
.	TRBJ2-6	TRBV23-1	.	TGCGCCAGCAGTCCCCGCCCCGGGGAATCTGGGGCCAACGTCCTGACTTTC	CASSPRPGESGANVLTF
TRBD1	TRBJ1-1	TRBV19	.	TGTGCCACACACCGGGACAGGGTGAACACTGAAGCTTTCTTT	CATHRDRVNTEAFF